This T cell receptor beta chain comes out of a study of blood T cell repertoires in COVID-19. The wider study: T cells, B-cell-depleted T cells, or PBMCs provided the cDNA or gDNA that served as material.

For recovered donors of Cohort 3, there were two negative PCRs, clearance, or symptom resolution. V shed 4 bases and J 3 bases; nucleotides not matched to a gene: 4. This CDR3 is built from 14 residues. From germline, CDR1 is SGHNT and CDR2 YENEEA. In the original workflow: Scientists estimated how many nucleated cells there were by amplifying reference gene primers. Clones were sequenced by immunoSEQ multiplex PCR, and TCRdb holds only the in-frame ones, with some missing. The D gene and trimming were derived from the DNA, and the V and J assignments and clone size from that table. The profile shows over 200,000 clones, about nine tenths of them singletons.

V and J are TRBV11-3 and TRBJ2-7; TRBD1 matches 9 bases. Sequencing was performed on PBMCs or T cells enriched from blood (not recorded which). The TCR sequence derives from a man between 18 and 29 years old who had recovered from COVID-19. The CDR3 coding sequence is TGTGCCAGCAGCTCTAGACAGGGGGTCTACGAGCAGTACTTC. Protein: CASSSRQGVYEQYF.